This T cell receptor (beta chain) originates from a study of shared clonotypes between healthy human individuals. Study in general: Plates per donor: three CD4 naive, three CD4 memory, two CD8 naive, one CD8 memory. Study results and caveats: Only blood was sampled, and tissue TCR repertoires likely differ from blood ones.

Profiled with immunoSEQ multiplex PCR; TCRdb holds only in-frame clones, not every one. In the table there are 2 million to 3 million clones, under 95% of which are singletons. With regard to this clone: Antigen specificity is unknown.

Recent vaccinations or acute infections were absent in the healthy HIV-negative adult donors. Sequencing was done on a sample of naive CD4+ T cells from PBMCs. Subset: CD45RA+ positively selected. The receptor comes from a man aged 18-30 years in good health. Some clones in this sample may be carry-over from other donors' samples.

The CDR3 bases are TGTGCCACCCGCGAGAACGAGGGCAATCAGCCCCAGCATTTT. As protein: CATRENEGNQPQHF. This rearrangement joins TRBV7-8 to TRBJ1-5; D is uncertain. V lost 10 bases and J 2 bases, leaving 15 bases between the germline ends. Germline values: CDR1 SGHVS, CDR2 FQNEAQ. The CDR3 loop spans 14 amino acids.